A selection of T cell receptor beta chains follows, all from one sample in a study of cytomegalovirus exposure and HLA in healthy donors. Assay used: immunoSEQ multiplex PCR; TCRdb lists only in-frame clones, some missing. Of fewer than 200,000 clones listed, 80% were seen once; the top ten hold 2.3%. Sequencing was done on a sample of PBMCs. The receptors stem from a male donor in good health and CMV-seronegative. CDR3s leave out the opening cysteine and the closing phenylalanine or tryptophan. The order of the fields is CDR3 protein, V gene, J gene.

cdr3_aa: AWTDRANQPQH
v_call: TRBV30
j_call: TRBJ1-5

cdr3_aa: ASSSAQELF
v_call: TRBV19
j_call: TRBJ2-2

cdr3_aa: ASSPEKSSYNEQF
v_call: TRBV19
j_call: TRBJ2-1

cdr3_aa: ASSLNSNTEAF
v_call: TRBV7-9
j_call: TRBJ1-1

cdr3_aa: AWSTGRVGEKLF
v_call: TRBV30
j_call: TRBJ1-4

cdr3_aa: AISEPNSYEQY
v_call: TRBV10-3
j_call: TRBJ2-7

cdr3_aa: ASSPQDREGIQY
v_call: TRBV27
j_call: TRBJ2-4

cdr3_aa: ASCSGHHNKRGYT
v_call: TRBV19
j_call: TRBJ1-2

cdr3_aa: SVGFISGQGTSTAGYT
v_call: TRBV29-1
j_call: TRBJ1-2

cdr3_aa: ATQGMNTEAF
v_call: TRBV7-9
j_call: TRBJ1-1

cdr3_aa: ASSNPGSRSYEQY
v_call: TRBV6-6
j_call: TRBJ2-7

cdr3_aa: ASSSTGVGQY
v_call: TRBV7-8
j_call: TRBJ2-7

cdr3_aa: ASSSDNSPLH
v_call: TRBV5-4
j_call: TRBJ1-6

cdr3_aa: ASTTGDNRGYT
v_call: TRBV5-5
j_call: TRBJ1-2

cdr3_aa: AWSRGGGNTEAF
v_call: TRBV30
j_call: TRBJ1-1

cdr3_aa: ASRYTGETGNTIY
v_call: TRBV6-5
j_call: TRBJ1-3

cdr3_aa: ASSELTNTGELF
v_call: TRBV25-1
j_call: TRBJ2-2

cdr3_aa: ASTRDTTIKY
v_call: TRBV6-5
j_call: TRBJ2-7

cdr3_aa: ASSRSPGDSYEQY
v_call: TRBV11-2
j_call: TRBJ2-7

cdr3_aa: ASSPLAGGEQY
v_call: TRBV18
j_call: TRBJ2-7

cdr3_aa: ASSPAEETQY
v_call: TRBV18
j_call: TRBJ2-5

cdr3_aa: ASSLAGTEKNIQY
v_call: TRBV5-4
j_call: TRBJ2-4

cdr3_aa: ASSWKPGQGSGNTEAF
v_call: TRBV5-1
j_call: TRBJ1-1

cdr3_aa: ASSRGTEAF
v_call: TRBV5-1
j_call: TRBJ1-1

cdr3_aa: ASSPNRETNTEAF
v_call: TRBV18
j_call: TRBJ1-1

cdr3_aa: ASSPPSEETQY
v_call: TRBV18
j_call: TRBJ2-5

cdr3_aa: AWEGQVGDIQY
v_call: TRBV30
j_call: TRBJ2-4

cdr3_aa: AWTRQLNTEAF
v_call: TRBV30
j_call: TRBJ1-1

cdr3_aa: ASSVGQSLPYGYT
v_call: TRBV9
j_call: TRBJ1-2

cdr3_aa: ASRQGTGVFNYGYT
v_call: TRBV5-1
j_call: TRBJ1-2

cdr3_aa: ASSEFRTGVTGELF
v_call: TRBV25-1
j_call: TRBJ2-2

cdr3_aa: ASSLRGISTEAF
v_call: TRBV11-3
j_call: TRBJ1-1

cdr3_aa: ASSLDSAANSPLH
v_call: TRBV28
j_call: TRBJ1-6

cdr3_aa: ASSPTRTEAF
v_call: TRBV6-6
j_call: TRBJ1-1

cdr3_aa: ASSDRFFGANVLT
v_call: TRBV5-1
j_call: TRBJ2-6

cdr3_aa: AISEGRVPF
v_call: TRBV10-3
j_call: TRBJ1-1

cdr3_aa: ASKEPESDSPLH
v_call: TRBV19
j_call: TRBJ1-6

cdr3_aa: ASSMRETSTDTQY
v_call: TRBV19
j_call: TRBJ2-3

cdr3_aa: ASSLAAYNEQF
v_call: TRBV7-2
j_call: TRBJ2-1

cdr3_aa: ASSQNAGSAPLH
v_call: TRBV19
j_call: TRBJ1-6

cdr3_aa: ATSRAQGWSTEAF
v_call: TRBV15
j_call: TRBJ1-1

cdr3_aa: AWSDGFGQPQH
v_call: TRBV30
j_call: TRBJ1-5

cdr3_aa: ASSLNEHRVHEQF
v_call: TRBV27
j_call: TRBJ2-1

cdr3_aa: ASSAQGNGELF
v_call: TRBV6-6
j_call: TRBJ2-2

cdr3_aa: ASSLGRGSSYEQY
v_call: TRBV5-8
j_call: TRBJ2-7

cdr3_aa: AWGAGGETQY
v_call: TRBV30
j_call: TRBJ2-5

cdr3_aa: ASSLDAGTGEGIYGYT
v_call: TRBV11-2
j_call: TRBJ1-2

cdr3_aa: ASSSLSPNGYT
v_call: TRBV7-9
j_call: TRBJ1-2